Shown below are 3 T cell receptor beta chains from a single sample sequenced in a study of CD8 T cells in ankylosing spondylitis. Their cognate antigens are unknown. Overall study results and limits: A motif in TCR beta, a set of eight highly homologous variants, appeared characteristic of ankylosing spondylitis blood.

Using its own MiXCR run on the 5' RACE reads, TCRdb lists one record per CDR3 protein. The sample has some 200,000 distinct CDR3 sequences, more than 5.5% seen once; the top ten hold 12% to 15%. The sequenced material came from blood, either unsorted or a sorted T cell fraction (not recorded which). These receptors were taken from a male donor with ankylosing spondylitis.

The chain combines TRBV5-6 with TRBJ2-1; perhaps TRBD2 as D (6 bases). Germline V gene lookup returns CDR1 SGHDT and CDR2 YYEEEE. The length of the CDR3 is 17 residues. Trimming took off 0 bases at V and 0 bases at J, with 13 bases between the two ends. The CDR3 here is CASSLGLAGRSYNEQFF. The CDR3 DNA sequence: TGTGCCAGCAGCTTGGGACTTGCGGGGCGCTCCTACAATGAGCAGTTCTTC.

This clonotype was recorded at least ten times. The rearrangement joins TRBV20-1 to TRBJ2-3, with a possible D match to TRBD1 (5 bases). The CDR3 runs 18 residues. Germline V gene lookup returns CDR1 DFQATT and CDR2 SNEGSKA (reference sequence). Trimming left V 6 bases short and J 1 base short, with 26 bases between. CDR3 sequence: CSAPPPPGHFFRTDTQYF. The CDR3 DNA reads as TGCAGTGCCCCACCACCCCCCGGACATTTCTTCCGCACAGATACGCAGTATTTT.

The chain carries TRBV6-1 and TRBJ1-1, with no clear D. V was shortened by 0 bases and J by 13 bases, with 18 bases between the two germline ends. This CDR3 is built from 14 residues. Germline V CDR1 and CDR2: MNHNS, SASEGT. CDR3 region: CASSEALWKTVDFF. CDR3 coding DNA: TGTGCCAGCAGTGAAGCGCTTTGGAAAACAGTGGATTTCTTT.